These 30 T cell receptor beta chains were all obtained from the same sample, sequenced in a study of blood T cells in healthy people across ages. A sample-barcoded 5' primer and a J-beta primer mix were used in a second PCR of roughly 6 to 11 cycles. TCRdb re-analysed the 5' RACE reads in MiXCR, keeping a single row per CDR3 protein. The sample records around 1,000,000 distinct CDR3 sequences, around two fifths being singletons. Specimen: blood. Receptor source: a man aged 18 to 30 in good health.

The rearrangement links TRBV7-2 to TRBJ1-2, with 7 bases identical to TRBD1. Germline CDR1 SGHTA, CDR2 FQGNSA. This CDR3 region has 15 residues. After removal of 1 base from V and 4 bases from J, the junction contained 6 bases not matched to a gene. The CDR3 loop reads CASSLGIGGVYGYTF. The CDR3, as DNA: TGTGCCAGCAGCTTAGGTATAGGGGGCGTCTATGGCTACACCTTC. Supplemented by reference TRBV7-2 and TRBJ1-2, the full variable domain reads GAGVSQSPSNKVTEKGKDVELRCDPISGHTALYWYRQSLGQGLEFLIYFQGNSAPDKSGLPSDRFSAERTGGSVSTLTIQRTQQEDSAVYLCASSLGIGGVYGYTFGSGTRLTVV.

The chain is built from TRBV2 and TRBJ1-2; D may be TRBD1 (6 bases). The CDR3 sequence is 12 residues long. Trimming stripped 9 bases from V and 5 bases from J, with 13 bases between. Germline loops: CDR1 SNHLY, CDR2 FYNNEI. CDR3: CASNREGYGYTF. CDR3 sequence (DNA): TGTGCCAGTAACAGGGAGGGGTATGGCTACACCTTC.

The chain couples TRBV4-3 to TRBJ2-4, with 8 bases identical to TRBD1. The CDR3 totals 17 residues. Germline V gene lookup returns CDR1 LGHNA and CDR2 YSLEER. V gave up 0 bases and J gave up 1 base; unmatched junction bases: 5. The CDR3 DNA reads as TGCGCCAGCAGCCAAGAGACCGGGACAGGTGCCAAAAACATTCAGTACTTC. Translation: CASSQETGTGAKNIQYF.

This clonotype was counted once. The genes are TRBV5-1 and TRBJ2-1; D not resolved. The CDR3 runs 15 residues. Trimming cost V 0 bases and J 4 bases, with 11 bases left between them. Germline V gene data show CDR1 as SGHRS and CDR2 as YFSETQ. DNA of the CDR3: TGCGCCAGCAGCTTGGATGCGACTGAATACAATGAGCAGTTCTTC. Translation: CASSLDATEYNEQFF.

This clonotype was picked up many times. This chain connects TRBV29-1 to TRBJ2-7; D possibly uses TRBD1 or TRBD2 (6 bases each). Germline V gene sequence: CDR1 SQVTM, CDR2 ANQGSEA. There are 15 residues in the CDR3. V shed 2 bases and J shed 5 bases, with 19 bases lying between them. CDR3: CSVERFSGGRNEQYF. For the CDR3, the DNA is TGCAGCGTTGAAAGGTTTAGTGGGGGGCGCAACGAGCAGTACTTC.

The sample holds one count of this clonotype. The chain has TRBV6-2 or TRBV6-3 and TRBJ1-5; D possibly corresponds to TRBD1 (6 bases). Deletions cut 2 bases from V and 5 bases from J, with 13 bases between. The CDR3 consists of 15 residues. CDR1 is MNHEY and CDR2 is SVGEGT in the germline V gene. The DNA of the CDR3 is TGTGCCAGCAGTTACCCCCTAGGGGGGGATCAGCCCCAGCATTTT. Amino acids: CASSYPLGGDQPQHF.

The chain links TRBV20-1 to TRBJ1-6; 10 bases are shared with TRBD1. J lost 5 bases, V lost 6 bases, and 13 bases had no gene match. This CDR3 has 17 residues. CDR1 and CDR2 from the germline V gene are DFQATT and SNEGSKA (reference sequence). In DNA, the CDR3 is TGCAGTGCGAGAACCGGGACAGGGGACGCGGATAATTCACCCCTCCACTTT. Amino acid sequence: CSARTGTGDADNSPLHF.

This chain links TRBV7-9 with TRBJ2-7; tentatively, D is TRBD1 (5 bases). The CDR3 runs 14 residues. Germline V gene sequence: CDR1 SEHNR, CDR2 FQNEAQ (reference sequence). Trimming stripped 1 base from V and 7 bases from J, with 14 bases between. In nucleotides, the CDR3 is TGTGCCAGCAGCTTAGGGGGCTCTAACAATGAGCAGTACTTC. Translation gives CASSLGGSNNEQYF.

The rearrangement joins TRBV10-3 to TRBJ2-5; possible D gene TRBD2, 5 bases. Trimming left V 6 bases short and J 1 base short, with 21 bases between. The CDR3 sequence is 17 residues long. Per germline, CDR1 ENHRY and CDR2 SYGVKD. For the CDR3, the DNA is TGTGCCATCAGGGGGAGTTATGGACGGATGGCCCAAGAGACCCAGTACTTC. The encoded protein is CAIRGSYGRMAQETQYF.

In its sample, this clonotype was seen a few times. This rearrangement joins TRBV20-1 to TRBJ1-5; 11 positions match TRBD1. The germline V gene encodes CDR1 DFQATT and CDR2 SNEGSKA (reference sequence). The junction had 2 bases not matched to a gene; V was cut back by 5 bases and J by 5 bases. This CDR3 is built from 13 residues. CDR3 sequence: CSAGTGGDQPQHF. CDR3 nucleotides: TGCAGTGCTGGGACAGGGGGGGATCAGCCCCAGCATTTT.

The chain recombines TRBV2 with TRBJ1-2, with D hard to call. Trimming removed 3 bases from V and 0 bases from J, with 8 bases in between. The CDR3 length is 14 residues. Germline-derived CDR1 and CDR2 are SNHLY and FYNNEI. CDR3 protein: CASSEKGTNYGYTF. In DNA form, the CDR3 reads TGTGCCAGCAGTGAGAAGGGAACTAACTATGGCTACACCTTC.

This chain connects TRBV12-3 or TRBV12-4 to TRBJ2-1, with D possibly matching TRBD2 (5 bases). The J call may be wrong; the DNA end is better matched by TRBJ2-7. This CDR3 region has 13 residues. The CDR3 DNA follows: TGTGCCAGCAACTTAGGACTTTTGGGTGAGCAGTACTTC. Translation: CASNLGLLGEQYF.

This clonotype was seen a few times. The CDR3 DNA reads as TGCAGCGTATCCGGGGCTTCTCAAGAGACCCAGTACTTC. Its protein is CSVSGASQETQYF. This sequence joins TRBV29-1 and TRBJ2-5; TRBD1 or TRBD2 may be the D gene (5 bases each). Trimming shortened V by 6 bases and J by 2 bases, and 13 bases separated the two germline ends. The germline gives CDR1 SQVTM, CDR2 ANQGSEA. The CDR3 is 13 residues long.

Remarks on this clonotype: At one end, the junction sequence differs from germline, possibly due to a read error. The J gene is TRBJ1-4, the V gene TRBV11-2; D may be TRBD1 (5 bases). CDR3 size: 14 residues. CDR1 is SGHAT and CDR2 is FQNNGV in the germline V gene. The CDR3 DNA reads as TGTGCCGGCAGCTTCGGGGGTTTAGGGGAAAAACTGTTTTTT. It encodes CAGSFGGLGEKLFF.

This chain links TRBV20-1 with TRBJ2-5; D gene ambiguous. Deletions cut 3 bases from V and 11 bases from J, with 19 bases between. The CDR3 length is 13 residues. The germline gives CDR1 DFQATT, CDR2 SNEGSKA (reference sequence). The CDR3 spells CSARGPRRNEQYF. In DNA form, the CDR3 reads TGCAGTGCTAGGGGCCCTCGGCGCAATGAGCAGTACTTC.

This clonotype appeared a few times. V is TRBV20-1 and J is TRBJ2-1, with D tentatively TRBD2 (5 bases). This CDR3 is built from 16 residues. The germline gives CDR1 DFQATT, CDR2 SNEGSKA (reference sequence). The germline V and J ends were trimmed by 0 bases and 0 bases, with 12 bases remaining between them. CDR3: CSARDPSLSSYNEQFF. The CDR3 DNA is TGCAGTGCTAGAGATCCTAGCCTAAGCTCCTACAATGAGCAGTTCTTC.

This chain connects TRBV29-1 to TRBJ2-1; 7 nucleotides match TRBD2. Per the germline V gene, CDR1 is SQVTM and CDR2 is ANQGSEA. This CDR3 is 14 amino acids long. J lost 7 bases, V lost 2 bases, and 8 bases had no gene match. CDR3 coding DNA: TGCAGCGTTGAAAGGGACTACCCAAGGAATGAGCAGTTCTTC. Translation gives CSVERDYPRNEQFF.

The V gene is TRBV4-3, the J gene TRBJ1-2; no firm D call. The CDR3 sequence is 15 residues long. Germline CDR1 LGHNA, CDR2 YSLEER. Trimming left V 1 base short and J 2 bases short, with 11 bases between. The CDR3 sequence: CASSQGGPRNYGYTF. CDR3 nucleotides: TGCGCCAGCAGCCAAGGTGGACCGCGCAACTATGGCTACACCTTC.

The V call is TRBV6-5, the J call TRBJ2-1; maybe TRBD2 (5 bases). The germline V gene encodes CDR1 MNHEY and CDR2 SVGAGI. The CDR3 spans 13 residues. V was cut by 3 bases and J by 8 bases, with 11 bases left in between. CDR3 amino acids: CASSYRGVDEQFF. As DNA, the CDR3 is TGTGCCAGCAGTTATCGGGGTGTCGATGAGCAGTTCTTC.

The count of this clonotype is one. The rearrangement links TRBV25-1 to TRBJ2-1; 14 nucleotides agree with TRBD2. TRBJ2-7 matches the DNA end more closely, so the J call is doubtful. Per the germline V gene, CDR1 is MGHDK and CDR2 is SYGVNS. This CDR3 has 16 residues. The CDR3 loop reads CASSEGLAGADNEQYF. In DNA, the CDR3 is TGTGCCAGCAGTGAGGGACTAGCGGGGGCGGACAATGAGCAGTACTTC.

The chain carries TRBV10-3 and TRBJ1-1; the D gene is possibly TRBD1 (5 bases). CDR1 and CDR2 from the germline V gene are ENHRY and SYGVKD. CDR3 length: 10 residues. The V end was cut by 7 bases, the J end by 7 bases, with 7 bases between. CDR3 DNA sequence: TGTGCCATCACCAGGGATGAAGCTTTCTTT. Translated: CAITRDEAFF.

The chain uses TRBV25-1 and TRBJ1-6; tentative D call: TRBD1 (6 bases). The CDR3 consists of 17 residues. Germline CDR1 is MGHDK and CDR2 is SYGVNS. Trimming left V 1 base short and J 8 bases short, with 18 bases between. CDR3 amino acids: CASSEFNRGYFDSPLHF. CDR3 bases: TGTGCCAGCAGTGAATTCAATAGGGGGTACTTCGATTCACCCCTCCACTTT.

This chain joins TRBV29-1 and TRBJ1-1, with D possibly being TRBD1 (5 bases). CDR3 size: 13 residues. CDR1 and CDR2 from the germline V gene are SQVTM and ANQGSEA. The V end was cut by 3 bases, the J end by 1 base, with 9 bases between. The CDR3 bases are TGCAGCGTTGAGGAGGGGCAGAACACTGAAGCTTTCTTT. Encoded protein: CSVEEGQNTEAFF.

The J gene is TRBJ1-2, the V gene TRBV20-1; a weak D match, TRBD1 (5 bases). This CDR3 is built from 14 residues. Trimming removed 6 bases at V and 0 bases at J, with 14 bases between. CDR1 is DFQATT, CDR2 SNEGSKA, per germline (reference sequence). The CDR3 loop is CSATGAVSNYGYTF. The CDR3 nucleotides are TGCAGTGCAACTGGGGCAGTTTCTAACTATGGCTACACCTTC.

This chain connects TRBV14 to TRBJ1-1; the D is unclear. Trimming took 0 bases from V and 6 from J, leaving 14 bases between them. The CDR3 extends over 15 amino acids. CDR1 is SGHDN and CDR2 is FVKESK in the germline V gene. The CDR3 sequence: CASSQDMALNAEAFF. CDR3 bases: TGTGCCAGCAGCCAAGATATGGCACTTAACGCTGAAGCTTTCTTT.

Ten or more counts support this clonotype. The rearrangement uses TRBV29-1 and TRBJ1-1; D is perhaps TRBD1 (5 bases). Between the trimmed V and J ends, which lost 5 bases and 0 bases, there was a span of 10 bases. Looked up from germline, CDR1 is SQVTM and CDR2 is ANQGSEA. The CDR3 extends over 13 amino acids. CDR3 coding DNA: TGCAGCGTTTCGGGGACGGTGAACACTGAAGCTTTCTTT. It is translated as CSVSGTVNTEAFF.

The chain is built from TRBV2 and TRBJ1-2; D is perhaps TRBD1 (5 bases). The CDR3 runs to 19 residues. V was cut by 8 bases and J by 4 bases, with 32 bases left in between. CDR1 is SNHLY and CDR2 is FYNNEI in the germline V gene. The CDR3 sequence is CASFPPFLTSLRGFYGYTF. CDR3 coding DNA: TGTGCCAGCTTCCCACCCTTCCTGACGTCTTTGAGGGGATTCTATGGCTACACCTTC.

This rearrangement joins TRBV10-3 to TRBJ1-4; TRBD1 matches at 9 bases. The trim removed 2 bases at V and 8 bases at J, leaving 9 bases unmatched. The CDR3 has 16 amino acids. Germline V gene lookup returns CDR1 ENHRY and CDR2 SYGVKD. This CDR3 is CAISEALTGGEEKLFF. CDR3 DNA: TGTGCCATCAGTGAGGCGTTAACAGGGGGCGAGGAAAAACTGTTTTTT.

This chain joins TRBV29-1 and TRBJ1-2; maybe TRBD1 (6 bases). Trimming cost V 0 bases and J 3 bases, with 17 bases left between them. The CDR3 sequence is 16 residues long. Looked up from germline, CDR1 is SQVTM and CDR2 is ANQGSEA. The CDR3, as DNA: TGCAGCGTTGAAGAGGGCAGGGGACGCGTTGACTATGGCTACACCTTC. Its translation is CSVEEGRGRVDYGYTF.

This clonotype appeared a few times. V usage is TRBV4-2 and J usage is TRBJ2-3; 8 nucleotides match TRBD2. CDR1 is LGHNA, CDR2 YNFKEQ, per germline. V was pared by 1 base and J by 3 bases, with 3 bases of the junction left unmatched. The CDR3 runs 15 residues. In DNA, the CDR3 is TGTGCCAGCAGCCAAGCGGGGGGGCTTACAGATACGCAGTATTTT. Encoded protein: CASSQAGGLTDTQYF.